This T cell receptor (beta chain) was recorded in a study of response to subunit inactivated influenza vaccine. From the RT-PCR reads, TCRdb called clonotypes with MiXCR, one entry per CDR3 protein. The data contain 610,000 or so distinct CDR3 sequences, about 14% of them singletons. Regarding this clonotype: The target antigen is unknown.

Trimming took 0 bases from V and 1 from J, leaving 10 bases between them. The CDR3 runs to 16 residues. Germline CDR1 and CDR2: LGHNA and YNFKEQ. Study findings and constraints: The study's authors posited that every seasonal influenza vaccination enlists few new T cells.

This clonotype was obtained from a man over 45 who received an inactivated influenza vaccine. The chain combines TRBV4-2 with TRBJ1-5, with no clear D. The source material was PBMCs from blood, sampled 12 days after vaccination. The CDR3 DNA reads TGTGCCAGCAGCCAAGATGAATGGAGGAGCAATCAGCCCCAGCATTTT. Its translation is CASSQDEWRSNQPQHF.